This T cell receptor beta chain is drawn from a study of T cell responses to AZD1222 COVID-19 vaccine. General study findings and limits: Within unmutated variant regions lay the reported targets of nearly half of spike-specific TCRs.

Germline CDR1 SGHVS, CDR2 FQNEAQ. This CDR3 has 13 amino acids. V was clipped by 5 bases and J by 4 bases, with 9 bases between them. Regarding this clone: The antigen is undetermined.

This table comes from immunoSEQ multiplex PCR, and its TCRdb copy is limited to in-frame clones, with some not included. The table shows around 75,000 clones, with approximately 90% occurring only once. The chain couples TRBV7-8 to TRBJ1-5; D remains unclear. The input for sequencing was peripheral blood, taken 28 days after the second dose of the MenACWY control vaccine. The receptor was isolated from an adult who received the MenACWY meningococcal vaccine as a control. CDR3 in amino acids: CASSVEWNQPQHF. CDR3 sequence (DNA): TGTGCCAGCAGCGTCGAATGGAATCAGCCCCAGCATTTT.